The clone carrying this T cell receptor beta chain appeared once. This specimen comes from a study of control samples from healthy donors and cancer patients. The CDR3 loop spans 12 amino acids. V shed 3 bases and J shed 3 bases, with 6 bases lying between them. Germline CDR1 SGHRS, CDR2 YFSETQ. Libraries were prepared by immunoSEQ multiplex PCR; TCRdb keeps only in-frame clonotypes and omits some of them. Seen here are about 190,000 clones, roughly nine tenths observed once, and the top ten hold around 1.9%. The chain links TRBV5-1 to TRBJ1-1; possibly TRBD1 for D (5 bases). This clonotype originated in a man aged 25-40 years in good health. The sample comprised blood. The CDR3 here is CASSWGDTEAFF. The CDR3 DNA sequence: TGCGCCAGCAGCTGGGGGGACACTGAAGCTTTCTTT. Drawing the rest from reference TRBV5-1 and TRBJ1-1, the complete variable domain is KAGVTQTPRYLIKTRGQQVTLSCSPISGHRSVSWYQQTPGQGLQFLFEYFSETQRNKGNFPGRFSGRQFSNSRSEMNVSTLELGDSALYLCASSWGDTEAFFGQGTRLTVV.